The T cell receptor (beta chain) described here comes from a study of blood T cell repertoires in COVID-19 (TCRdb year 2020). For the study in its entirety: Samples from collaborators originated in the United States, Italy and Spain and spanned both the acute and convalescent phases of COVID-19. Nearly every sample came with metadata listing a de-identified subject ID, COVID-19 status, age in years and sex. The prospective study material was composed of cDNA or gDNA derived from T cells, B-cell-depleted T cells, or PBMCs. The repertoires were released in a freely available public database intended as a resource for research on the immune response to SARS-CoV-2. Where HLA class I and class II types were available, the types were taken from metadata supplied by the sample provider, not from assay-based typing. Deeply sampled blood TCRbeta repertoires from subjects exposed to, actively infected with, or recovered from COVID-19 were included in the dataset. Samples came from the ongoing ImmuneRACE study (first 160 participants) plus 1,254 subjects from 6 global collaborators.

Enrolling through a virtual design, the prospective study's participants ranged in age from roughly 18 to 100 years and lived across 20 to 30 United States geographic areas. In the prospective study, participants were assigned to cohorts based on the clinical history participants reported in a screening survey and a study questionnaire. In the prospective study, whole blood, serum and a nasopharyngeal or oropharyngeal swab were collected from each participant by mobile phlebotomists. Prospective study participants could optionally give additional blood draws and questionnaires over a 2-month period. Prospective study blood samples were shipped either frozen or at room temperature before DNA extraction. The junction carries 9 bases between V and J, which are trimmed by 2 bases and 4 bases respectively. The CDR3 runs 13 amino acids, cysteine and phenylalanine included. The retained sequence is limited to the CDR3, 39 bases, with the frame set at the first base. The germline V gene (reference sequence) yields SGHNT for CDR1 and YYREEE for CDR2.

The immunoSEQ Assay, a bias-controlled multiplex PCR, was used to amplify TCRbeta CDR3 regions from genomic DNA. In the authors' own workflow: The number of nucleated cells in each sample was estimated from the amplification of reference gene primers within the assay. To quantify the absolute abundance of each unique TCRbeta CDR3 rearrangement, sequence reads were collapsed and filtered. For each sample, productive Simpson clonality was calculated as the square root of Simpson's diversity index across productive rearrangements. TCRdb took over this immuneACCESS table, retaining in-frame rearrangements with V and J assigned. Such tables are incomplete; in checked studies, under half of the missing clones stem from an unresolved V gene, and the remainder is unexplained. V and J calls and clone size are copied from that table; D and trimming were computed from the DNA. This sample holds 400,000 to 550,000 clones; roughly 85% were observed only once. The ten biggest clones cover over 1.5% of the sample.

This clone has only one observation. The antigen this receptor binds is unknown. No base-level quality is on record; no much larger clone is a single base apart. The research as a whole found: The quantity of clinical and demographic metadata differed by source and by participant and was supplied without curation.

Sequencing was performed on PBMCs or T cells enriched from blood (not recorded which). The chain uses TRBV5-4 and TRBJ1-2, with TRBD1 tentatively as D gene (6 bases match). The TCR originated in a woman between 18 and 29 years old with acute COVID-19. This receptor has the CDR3 CASSLQGIYGYTF. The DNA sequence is TGTGCCAGCAGCTTACAGGGCATCTATGGCTACACCTTC. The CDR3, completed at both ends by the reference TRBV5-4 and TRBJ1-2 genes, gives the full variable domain ETGVTQSPTHLIKTRGQQVTLRCSSQSGHNTVSWYQQALGQGPQFIFQYYREEENGRGNFPPRFSGLQFPNYSSELNVNALELDDSALYLCASSLQGIYGYTFGSGTRLTVV.